This record looks at one T cell receptor (beta chain) sequence and its context. Trimming shortened V by 6 bases and J by 2 bases, and 14 bases separated the two germline ends. This CDR3 is 14 amino acids long. The germline V gene encodes CDR1 MNHEY and CDR2 SVGAGI. Sequenced by immunoSEQ multiplex PCR; TCRdb stores in-frame clones only, minus some. The sample consists of 130,000 or so clones, about 90% of them appearing once. The data were taken from a study of control samples from healthy donors and cancer patients. This TCR was sampled from a man aged 18 to 30 in good health. The chain carries TRBV6-5 and TRBJ2-7; the D gene is possibly TRBD2 (6 bases). Material: blood. The CDR3 region is CASRAGRGTYEQYF. As DNA, the CDR3 is TGTGCCAGCAGGGCGGGTCGGGGGACCTACGAGCAGTACTTC.